This T cell receptor beta chain emerged from a study of T-cell memory formation after mild COVID-19 (dated by TCRdb to about 2021). Regarding the research as a whole: TCR sequence clusters from the two donors were largely donor specific. T-cell clones expanding and contracting after mild COVID-19 in two donors were tracked by longitudinal TCRalpha and TCRbeta repertoire sequencing. Two young, previously healthy adult volunteers, one female and one male, were included in the cohort.

For CDR1 and CDR2, the germline V gene (reference sequence) lists SEHNR and FQNEAQ. V was cut back by 7 bases and J by 8 bases, leaving a gap of 9 bases between them. Including the terminal cysteine and phenylalanine, the CDR3 comprises 11 residues. Of all the DNA, just the CDR3 is kept, 33 bases in frame from base 1. Sequencing took place on an Illumina NovaSeq 6000. cDNA libraries for TCRalpha and TCRbeta were prepared by 5'RACE using constant-segment primers, with sample barcodes and unique molecular identifiers added. RNA was extracted from every sample with Trizol reagent. The libraries were amplified in two PCR steps, and the second step added a second sample barcode and Illumina TruSeq adapters. Libraries were sequenced on an Illumina NovaSeq with 2 x 150 bp paired-end reads. In the original analysis: The reads were demultiplexed and collapsed into UMI-guided consensus sequences using migec v1.2.7. Using mixcr v2.1.11, the UMI consensuses were aligned to TRA and TRB V and J templates and assembled into clonotypes. Expanded or contracted clonotypes were those called significant by both edgeR and NoisET, with noise models trained on biological replicates. edgeR calls used a false discovery rate-adjusted p below 0.01 and a log2 fold-change threshold of 1. PCA with hierarchical clustering of max-normalized trajectories of the 1000 most abundant clonotypes was used as exploratory dynamics analysis. Each responding clone was given a CD4 or CD8 phenotype based on the CD4+ and CD8+ repertoires, which had been sequenced separately. TCRdb reprocessing: public reads trimmed at Q25 with fastp, clones called with MiXCR, in-frame beta chains kept. A single entry per CDR3 protein holds the most common genes and DNA from its merged rows. What appears here as the V and J calls and clone size reflects TCRdb's work, not the paper's. Across this sample there are fewer than 650,000 distinct CDR3 sequences, with roughly a fifth seen only once. Approximately 8% of the sample lies in the top ten.

Ficoll-Paque density gradient centrifugation was the method used to isolate PBMCs. Broader findings and caveats from the paper: Clones that contracted from day 15 to 85 showed balanced CD4/CD8 phenotypes, whereas a second wave of clones that expanded from day 15 to 37 leaned towards CD4+. The study covered only a couple of mild cases, and larger cohorts including severe cases with pre-infection samples were considered necessary. Some responding clones were found in pre-infection memory, which suggests that pre-existing cross-reactive memory T cells took part in the SARS-CoV-2 response. The second-wave clones that peaked on day 37 were not confirmed to be SARS-CoV-2 specific. Contracting CD4+ clones were located mainly in the CM and EM memory subsets, whereas CD8+ clones were found to be enriched in EMRA.

Details on this clonotype: Its target antigen remains unknown. Per-base qualities were not stored, and no clone one base away is much larger.

Sequencing used PBMCs or a T cell subset sorted from them (not recorded which). The V and J segments used are TRBV7-9 and TRBJ2-1; the D gene is perhaps TRBD2, from 5 matching bases. The sequence was collected from an adult woman who had mild COVID-19 (a few samples of this study predate the infection). The sample titles of this study are shuffled in the database, so cell type and time point are left out; the donor was told from shared clones. The CDR3 reads CASTGGYEQFF. The DNA is as follows: TGTGCCAGCACGGGCGGGTATGAGCAGTTCTTC.